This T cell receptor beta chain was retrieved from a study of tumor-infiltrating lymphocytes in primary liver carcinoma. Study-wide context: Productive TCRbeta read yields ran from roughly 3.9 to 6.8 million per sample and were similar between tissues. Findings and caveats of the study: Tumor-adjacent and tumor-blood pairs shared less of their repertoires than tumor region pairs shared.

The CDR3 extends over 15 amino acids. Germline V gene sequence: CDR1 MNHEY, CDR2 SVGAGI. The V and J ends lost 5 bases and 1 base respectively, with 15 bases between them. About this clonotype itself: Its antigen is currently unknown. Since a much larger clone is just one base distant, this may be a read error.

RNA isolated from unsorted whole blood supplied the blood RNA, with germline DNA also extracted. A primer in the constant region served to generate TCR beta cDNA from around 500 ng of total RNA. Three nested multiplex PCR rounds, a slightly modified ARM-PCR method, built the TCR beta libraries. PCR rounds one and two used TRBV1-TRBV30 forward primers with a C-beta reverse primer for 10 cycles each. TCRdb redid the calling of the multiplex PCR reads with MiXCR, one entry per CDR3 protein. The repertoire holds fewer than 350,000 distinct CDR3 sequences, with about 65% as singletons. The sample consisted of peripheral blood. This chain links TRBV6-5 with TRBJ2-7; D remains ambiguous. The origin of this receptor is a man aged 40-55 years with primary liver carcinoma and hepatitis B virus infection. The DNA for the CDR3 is TGTGCCAGCAGTGAGGATCACTTGAATTCCTACGAGCAGTACTTC. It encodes CASSEDHLNSYEQYF.